The 15 T cell receptor beta chains listed next were all sequenced from one sample in a study of T cells in Graves' hyperthyroidism and ophthalmopathy. Using RNA transcripts as the source, TCR beta CDR3 regions were amplified. A set of HTBI primers served as the primers for a first-round RT-PCR of the TCR CDR3. TCRdb itself ran the multiplex PCR reads through MiXCR, one entry per CDR3 protein. The profile covers 730,000 or so distinct CDR3 sequences, with under 20% appearing a single time and around 17% taken by the ten largest. Sequencing was carried out using blood. These receptors originate from a woman in her 50s with Graves' hyperthyroidism that later progressed to Graves' ophthalmopathy.

The CDR3 nucleotides are TGTGCCATTGGGGATGGACCGTCCTCCGGGGAGCTGTTTTTT. Translation: CAIGDGPSSGELFF. The chain links TRBV6-1 to TRBJ2-2, with unresolved D. Germline assignment: CDR1 MNHNS and CDR2 SASEGT. Deletions cut 10 bases from V and 6 bases from J, with 18 bases between. This CDR3 region has 14 residues.

This clonotype was seen ten or more times. The CDR3 is CASSQNTGELFF. In DNA form, the CDR3 reads TGTGCCAGCAGTCAGAACACCGGGGAGCTGTTTTTT. The gene calls are TRBV3-1 and TRBJ2-2; D remains unclear. The CDR3 covers 12 residues. Germline V gene lookup returns CDR1 LGHDT and CDR2 YNNKEL (reference sequence). V lost 6 bases and J lost 1, with 3 bases in between. Complete variable domain (other parts from reference TRBV3-1 and TRBJ2-2): DTAVSQTPKYLVTQMGNDKSIKCEQNLGHDTMYWYKQDSKKFLKIMFSYNNKELIINETVPNRFSPKSPDKAHLNLHINSLELGDSAVYFCASSQNTGELFFGEGSRLTVL.

This clonotype was seen repeatedly, ten times or more. This rearrangement joins TRBV12-3 or TRBV12-4 to TRBJ2-4; 11 bases agree with TRBD1. This CDR3 is built from 14 residues. V was clipped by 6 bases and J by 7 bases; unmatched bases: 5. Here the CDR3 reads CASSLGQGANIQYF. In nucleotides, the CDR3 is TGTGCCAGCAGCCTAGGACAGGGGGCGAACATTCAGTACTTC.

As regards this clonotype: A much bigger clone sits one base away, suggesting this may be a read error. The rearrangement uses TRBV12-3 or TRBV12-4 and TRBJ2-1; 9 bases match TRBD1. J gave up 10 bases and V 1 base, and 8 bases lay outside the gene matches. CDR3 length equals 15 residues. Here the CDR3 reads CASSLGQGGAYEQFF. CDR3 DNA sequence: TGTGCCAGCAGTTTAGGACAGGGGGGAGCCTACGAGCAGTTCTTC.

This sequence joins TRBV4-1 and TRBJ2-3; tentatively, D is TRBD2 (6 bases). Deletions cut 4 bases from V and 5 bases from J, with 22 bases between. Germline assignment: CDR1 MGHRA and CDR2 YSYEKL. The CDR3 loop spans 17 amino acids. CDR3 sequence reads: CASSPKGRLGGIDTQYF. CDR3 DNA sequence: TGCGCCAGCAGCCCAAAGGGGAGGCTCGGGGGAATAGATACGCAGTATTTT.

The chain uses TRBV20-1 and TRBJ2-3, with D perhaps matching TRBD1 (5 bases). The ends were cut back, 5 bases at V and 4 bases at J, with 19 bases in the middle. This CDR3 region has 15 residues. Germline CDR1 reads DFQATT; CDR2 reads SNEGSKA (reference sequence). The DNA for the CDR3 is TGCAGTGCTCCAACCTTGTCTGGGGCCTCAGATACGCAGTATTTT. Translated: CSAPTLSGASDTQYF.

The chain joins TRBV7-3 to TRBJ1-1; D ambiguous. This CDR3 comprises 14 residues. Germline V gene sequence: CDR1 SGHTA, CDR2 FQGTGA. Trimming removed 5 bases from V and 1 base from J, with 11 bases in between. CDR3 sequence (DNA): TGTGCCAGCAGCGCATCACATACGAACACTGAAGCTTTCTTT. This translates into CASSASHTNTEAFF.

In its sample, this clonotype was seen a few times. The gene calls are TRBV5-6 and TRBJ1-2; D possibly corresponds to TRBD1 (6 bases). The CDR3 contains 13 residues. CDR1 is SGHDT and CDR2 is YYEEEE in the germline V gene. Trimming took off 1 base at V and 7 bases at J, with 11 bases between the two ends. For the CDR3, the DNA is TGTGCCAGCAGCTTGATGGGGGCGGGTGGCTACACCTTC. Translated: CASSLMGAGGYTF.

This CDR3 is CASSHPTAGSRDGYTF. In DNA, the CDR3 is TGCGCCAGCAGCCACCCCACAGCAGGGAGCAGGGATGGCTACACCTTC. The V gene is TRBV4-1, the J gene TRBJ1-2; tentatively, D is TRBD1 (5 bases). Looked up from germline, CDR1 is MGHRA and CDR2 is YSYEKL. This CDR3 has 16 amino acids. Trimming shortened V by 3 bases and J by 6 bases, and 20 bases separated the two germline ends.

This clonotype was seen only a few times. The gene calls are TRBV15 and TRBJ2-5; 7 positions agree with TRBD2. J was trimmed by 2 bases and V by 0 bases; bases with no gene match: 3. Germline CDR1 reads LNHNV; CDR2 reads YYDKDF (reference sequence). The CDR3 has 15 residues. The chain's CDR3 is CATSRDGLGQETQYF. The CDR3 DNA reads TGTGCCACCAGCAGAGATGGACTAGGGCAAGAGACCCAGTACTTC.

CDR3 nucleotide sequence: TGTGCCAGCAGCGGGGGGGAGGGGGGGGGGGGCCAATCCTACAATGAGCAGTTCTTC. Residues: CASSGGEGGGGQSYNEQFF. This sequence joins TRBV5-4 and TRBJ2-1; D is perhaps TRBD2 (7 bases). Germline lookup yields CDR1 SGHNT and CDR2 YYREEE (reference sequence). The length of the CDR3 is 19 residues. V lost 4 bases, J lost 1 base, and 24 bases lay in between. Using reference TRBV5-4 and TRBJ2-1 for the parts outside the CDR3, the full variable domain is ETGVTQSPTHLIKTRGQQVTLRCSSQSGHNTVSWYQQALGQGPQFIFQYYREEENGRGNFPPRFSGLQFPNYSSELNVNALELDDSALYLCASSGGEGGGGQSYNEQFFGPGTRLTVL.

This clonotype was counted many times. The V and J genes are TRBV12-3 or TRBV12-4 and TRBJ1-1; D gene uncertain. The CDR3 has 13 residues. The germline V and J ends were trimmed by 3 bases and 2 bases, with 7 bases remaining between them. CDR3 DNA sequence: TGTGCCAGCAGTTTGTTTAAAAACACTGAAGCTTTCTTT. Its protein product is CASSLFKNTEAFF.

This clonotype showed up many times. CDR3 sequence reads: CSARYMNTEAFF. The CDR3 nucleotides read TGCAGTGCTAGGTACATGAACACTGAAGCTTTCTTT. This chain connects TRBV20-1 to TRBJ1-1; D unclear. In germline, CDR1 is DFQATT, CDR2 SNEGSKA (reference sequence). V was pared by 3 bases and J by 0 bases, with 5 bases between. This CDR3 has 12 residues.

This clonotype was recorded at least ten times. This chain joins TRBV6-1 and TRBJ2-2; D gene uncertain. The CDR3 contains 13 residues. The germline V gene encodes CDR1 MNHNS and CDR2 SASEGT. Deletions cut 5 bases from V and 7 bases from J, with 11 bases between. The CDR3 DNA is TGTGCCAGCAGTTATATGGTAAACGGGGAGCTGTTTTTT. Translated: CASSYMVNGELFF.

This clonotype was detected only a few times. The rearrangement joins TRBV20-1 to TRBJ1-4; no firm D call. Germline CDR1 DFQATT, CDR2 SNEGSKA (reference sequence). The CDR3 consists of 14 residues. Trimming stripped 6 bases from V and 2 bases from J, with 13 bases between. The CDR3 sequence is CSASPIDTNEKLFF. The CDR3 nucleotides are TGCAGTGCCTCCCCGATCGATACTAATGAAAAACTGTTTTTT.